The 13 T cell receptor beta chains in this list originate from one sample, sequenced in a study of blood T cells in healthy people across ages. The second PCR ran roughly 6 to 11 cycles with a sample-barcoded 5' primer and J-beta primers. MiXCR was run by TCRdb on the 5' RACE reads, yielding one entry per CDR3 protein. The sample has roughly 930,000 distinct CDR3 sequences; under 50% are singletons. The sample comprised blood. The receptors originated from a young man in good health.

J is TRBJ1-2 and V is TRBV7-2; D remains ambiguous. The V gene's germline CDR1 is SGHTA and CDR2 FQGNSA. This CDR3 contains 15 residues. Trimming took 1 base from V and 3 from J, leaving 12 bases between them. CDR3 in amino acids: CASSLVTGSDYGYTF. The DNA for the CDR3 is TGTGCCAGCAGCTTAGTGACGGGCTCCGACTATGGCTACACCTTC.

The rearrangement joins TRBV6-1 to TRBJ2-7; the D is unclear. V was clipped by 5 bases and J by 2 bases, with 10 bases between them. The CDR3 has 13 residues. CDR1 and CDR2 (germline): MNHNS, SASEGT. The CDR3 loop reads CASSFWGTYEQYF. The CDR3 nucleotides are TGTGCCAGCAGTTTTTGGGGTACCTACGAGCAGTACTTC.

The chain links TRBV11-3 to TRBJ2-5, with 9 positions matching TRBD1. With 4 bases clipped from V and 2 bases from J, the junction kept 5 bases outside the gene matches. The CDR3 sequence is 15 residues long. Germline V gene data show CDR1 as SGHNT and CDR2 as YENEEA. DNA of the CDR3: TGTGCCAGCAGCTCGATGGGACAGGGACAAGAGACCCAGTACTTC. Its translation is CASSSMGQGQETQYF.

The chain combines TRBV11-2 with TRBJ2-3, with 8 bases lining up with TRBD1. The CDR3 contains 14 residues. The ends lost 8 bases at V and 4 bases at J; junction bases unmatched: 8. CDR1 is SGHAT, CDR2 FQNNGV, per germline. CDR3 sequence: CASEPGQVSDTQYF. The CDR3 DNA follows: TGTGCCAGCGAGCCGGGACAGGTATCAGATACGCAGTATTTT.

The chain has TRBV7-6 and TRBJ2-7, with TRBD2 as a possible D gene (5 bases). V was clipped by 1 base and J by 3 bases, with 13 bases between them. This CDR3 comprises 15 residues. Germline loops: CDR1 SGHVS, CDR2 FNYEAQ. CDR3 loop: CASSLVLRGYYEQYF. Written as DNA, the CDR3 is TGTGCCAGCAGCTTAGTCCTACGGGGTTACTACGAGCAGTACTTC.

The V and J genes are TRBV12-3 or TRBV12-4 and TRBJ1-2; D is possibly TRBD1 (6 bases). The CDR3 consists of 13 residues. V lost 6 bases, J lost 8 bases, and 16 bases lay in between. The CDR3 sequence is CASSRDRLSGYTF. The CDR3 nucleotides are TGTGCCAGCAGCCGCGACAGGCTGAGCGGCTACACCTTC.

The V gene is TRBV6-5, the J gene TRBJ2-2, with unresolved D. CDR1 and CDR2 (germline): MNHEY, SVGAGI. Trimming shortened V by 0 bases and J by 6 bases, and 8 bases separated the two germline ends. The CDR3 sequence is 14 residues long. The CDR3: CASSYSRVSGELFF. The DNA for the CDR3 is TGTGCCAGCAGTTACTCGAGAGTCTCCGGGGAGCTGTTTTTT.

This clonotype was detected only a few times. The junction differs from germline at one of its ends, possibly a read error. V gene TRBV20-1 combines with J gene TRBJ1-5, with 7 bases that match TRBD1. The germline V gene encodes CDR1 DFQATT and CDR2 SNEGSKA (reference sequence). The CDR3 contains 15 residues. The CDR3 nucleotides read TGCAGTGCCAGAGACAGGGTACTTAGCAATCAGCCCCAGCATTTT. Protein: CSARDRVLSNQPQHF.

This chain connects TRBV25-1 to TRBJ2-7; perhaps TRBD2 as D (6 bases). The DNA end lines up better with TRBJ2-5; the J call may be wrong. This CDR3 comprises 13 residues. From germline, CDR1 is MGHDK and CDR2 SYGVNS. The CDR3 coding sequence is TGTGCCAGCAGTGAATTCGGGGGAGAGACCCAGTACTTC. As protein: CASSEFGGETQYF.

This clonotype was seen once. The V gene is TRBV10-3, the J gene TRBJ2-3; TRBD1 agrees at 8 bases. The CDR3 is 15 amino acids. Trimming took 3 bases from V and 1 from J; bases not matched to a gene: 3. Germline CDR1 and CDR2: ENHRY and SYGVKD. The DNA for the CDR3 is TGTGCCATCAGTGACCCGGGACAGGGCACAGATACGCAGTATTTT. Its translation: CAISDPGQGTDTQYF.

This clonotype showed up just a few times. The J gene is TRBJ1-1, the V gene TRBV7-3, with a possible D match to TRBD1 (5 bases). Germline CDR1 SGHTA, CDR2 FQGTGA. This CDR3 is built from 16 residues. The V and J ends lost 4 bases and 0 bases respectively, with 15 bases between them. CDR3 sequence: CASSSQGRDMNTEAFF. CDR3 DNA sequence: TGTGCCAGCAGCTCACAAGGCAGGGATATGAACACTGAAGCTTTCTTT.

To note about this clonotype: A much more abundant neighbour one base away suggests this may be a read error. The V and J genes are TRBV7-2 and TRBJ2-5; 10 bases line up with TRBD2. The CDR3 spans 15 residues. The germline CDR1 and CDR2 sequences are SGHTA and FQGNSA. The CDR3 DNA reads TGTGCCAGCGGCAGGACTAGCGGAATCCAAGAGACCCTGTACTTC. Translated, it gives CASGRTSGIQETLYF.

This clonotype was seen a handful of times. The rearrangement links TRBV10-3 to TRBJ2-7; the D is unclear. Matching the DNA end better, TRBJ2-5 makes the J call doubtful. Per the germline V gene, CDR1 is ENHRY and CDR2 is SYGVKD. The CDR3 is 13 residues long. The CDR3 here is CAISDLARETQYF. The CDR3 DNA follows: TGTGCCATCAGTGATCTGGCTCGGGAGACCCAGTACTTC.